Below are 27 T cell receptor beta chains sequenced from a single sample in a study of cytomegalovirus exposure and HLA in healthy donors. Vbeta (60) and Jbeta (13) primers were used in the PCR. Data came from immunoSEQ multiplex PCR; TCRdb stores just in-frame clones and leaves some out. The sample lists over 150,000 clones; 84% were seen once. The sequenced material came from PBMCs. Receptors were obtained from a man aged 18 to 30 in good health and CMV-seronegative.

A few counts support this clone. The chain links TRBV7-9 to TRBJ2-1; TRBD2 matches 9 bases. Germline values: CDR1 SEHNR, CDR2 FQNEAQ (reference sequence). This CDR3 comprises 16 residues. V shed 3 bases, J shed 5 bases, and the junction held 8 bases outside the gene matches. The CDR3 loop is CASSFGGLAGNNEQFF. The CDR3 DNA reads TGTGCCAGCAGCTTCGGTGGCCTAGCGGGAAACAATGAGCAGTTCTTC.

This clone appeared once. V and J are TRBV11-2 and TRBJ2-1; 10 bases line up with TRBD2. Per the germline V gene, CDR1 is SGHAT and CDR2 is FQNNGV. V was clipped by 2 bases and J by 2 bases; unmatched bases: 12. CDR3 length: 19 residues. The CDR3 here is CASSLFSGGSGGTYNEQFF. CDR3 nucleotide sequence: TGTGCCAGCAGCTTATTCAGTGGGGGTAGCGGGGGGACCTACAATGAGCAGTTCTTC.

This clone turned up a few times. The CDR3, as DNA: TGTGCCAGCAGCCATATCGGGGAGAACACTGAAGCTTTCTTT. The encoded protein is CASSHIGENTEAFF. The gene calls are TRBV7-9 and TRBJ1-1; D not resolved. Trimming stripped 5 bases from V and 1 base from J, with 11 bases between. The CDR3 sequence is 14 residues long. CDR1 and CDR2 (germline): SEHNR, FQNEAQ (reference sequence). Supplemented by reference TRBV7-9 and TRBJ1-1, the full variable domain reads DTGVSQNPRHKITKRGQNVTFRCDPISEHNRLYWYRQTLGQGPEFLTYFQNEAQLEKSRLLSDRFSAERPKGSFSTLEIQRTEQGDSAMYLCASSHIGENTEAFFGQGTRLTVV.

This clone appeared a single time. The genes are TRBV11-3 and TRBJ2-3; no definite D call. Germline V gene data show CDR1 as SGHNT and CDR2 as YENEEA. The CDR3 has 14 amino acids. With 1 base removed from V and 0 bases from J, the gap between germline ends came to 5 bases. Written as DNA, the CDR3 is TGTGCCAGCAGCTTAGTGTCTAGCACAGATACGCAGTATTTT. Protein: CASSLVSSTDTQYF.

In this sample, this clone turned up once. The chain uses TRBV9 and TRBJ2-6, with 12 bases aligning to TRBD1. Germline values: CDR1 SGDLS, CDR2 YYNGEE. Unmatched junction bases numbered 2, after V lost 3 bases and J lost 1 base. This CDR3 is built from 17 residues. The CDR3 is CASSAGQGASGANVLTF. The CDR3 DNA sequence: TGTGCCAGCAGCGCGGGACAGGGGGCATCTGGGGCCAACGTCCTGACTTTC.

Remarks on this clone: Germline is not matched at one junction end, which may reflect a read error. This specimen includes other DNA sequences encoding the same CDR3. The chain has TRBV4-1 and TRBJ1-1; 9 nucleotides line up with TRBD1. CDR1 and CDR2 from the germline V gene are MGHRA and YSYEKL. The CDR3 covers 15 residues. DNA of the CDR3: TGCGCCAGCAGCCTACGGACAGGGGCTAACACCGAAGCTTTCTTT. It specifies CASSLRTGANTEAFF.

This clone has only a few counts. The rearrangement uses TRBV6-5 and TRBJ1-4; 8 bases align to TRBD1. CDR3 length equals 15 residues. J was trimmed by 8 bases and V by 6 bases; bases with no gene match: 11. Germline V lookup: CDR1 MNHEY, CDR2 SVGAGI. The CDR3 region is CASRPTGGIMEKLFF. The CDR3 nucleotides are TGTGCCAGCAGGCCCACAGGGGGAATCATGGAAAAACTGTTTTTT.

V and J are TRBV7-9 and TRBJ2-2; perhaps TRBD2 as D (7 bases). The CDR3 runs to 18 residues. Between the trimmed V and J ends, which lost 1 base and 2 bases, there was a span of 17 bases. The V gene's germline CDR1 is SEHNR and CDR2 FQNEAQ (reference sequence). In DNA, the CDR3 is TGTGCCAGCAGCTTAGGGGTCAAGGGGGGGACCAACACCGGGGAGCTGTTTTTT. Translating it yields CASSLGVKGGTNTGELFF.

The CDR3: CASSRALRETGRTNTEAFF. DNA for the CDR3: TGTGCCAGTAGTAGAGCCCTGAGGGAGACAGGGAGGACGAACACTGAAGCTTTCTTT. The gene calls are TRBV19 and TRBJ1-1; 7 nucleotides match TRBD1. This CDR3 has 19 amino acids. The trim removed 4 bases at V and 1 base at J, leaving 18 bases unmatched. CDR1 LNHDA and CDR2 SQIVND come from the germline V gene (reference sequence).

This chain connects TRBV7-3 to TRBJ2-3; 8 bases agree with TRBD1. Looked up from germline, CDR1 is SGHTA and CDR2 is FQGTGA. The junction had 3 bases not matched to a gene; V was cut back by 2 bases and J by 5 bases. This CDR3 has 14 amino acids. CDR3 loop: CASSLLTGEDTQYF. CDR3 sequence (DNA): TGTGCCAGCAGCTTATTGACAGGGGAAGATACGCAGTATTTT.

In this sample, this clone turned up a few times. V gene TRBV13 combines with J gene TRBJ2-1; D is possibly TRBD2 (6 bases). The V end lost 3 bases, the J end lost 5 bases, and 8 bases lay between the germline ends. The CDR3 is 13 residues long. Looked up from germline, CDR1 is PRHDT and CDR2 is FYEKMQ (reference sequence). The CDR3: CASSLGLNNEQFF. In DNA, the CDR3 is TGTGCCAGCAGCTTGGGACTTAACAATGAGCAGTTCTTC.

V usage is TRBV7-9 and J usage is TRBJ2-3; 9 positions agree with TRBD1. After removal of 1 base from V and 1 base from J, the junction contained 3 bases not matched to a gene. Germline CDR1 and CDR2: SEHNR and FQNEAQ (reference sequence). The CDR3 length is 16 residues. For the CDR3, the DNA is TGTGCCAGCAGCTTAGAACAGGGGGCCGGCACAGATACGCAGTATTTT. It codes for CASSLEQGAGTDTQYF.

Here the CDR3 reads CASSLAVVYGYTF. The CDR3 DNA follows: TGTGCCAGCAGCTTGGCAGTGGTCTATGGCTACACCTTC. The chain recombines TRBV5-5 with TRBJ1-2; D is unresolved. Trimming cost V 0 bases and J 4 bases, with 7 bases left between them. Germline CDR1 and CDR2: SGHKS and YYEKEE (reference sequence). This CDR3 has 13 amino acids.

CDR3 coding DNA: TGTGCCTGGAGTGTCGCCCAGGGGGCGAATCAGCCCCAGCATTTT. Amino acids: CAWSVAQGANQPQHF. This sequence joins TRBV30 and TRBJ1-5, with 8 bases aligning to TRBD1. The J segment lost 4 bases and the V segment lost 0 bases, leaving 5 bases of the junction unmatched. Germline lookup yields CDR1 GTSNPN and CDR2 SVGIG (reference sequence). The CDR3 is made up of 15 amino acids.

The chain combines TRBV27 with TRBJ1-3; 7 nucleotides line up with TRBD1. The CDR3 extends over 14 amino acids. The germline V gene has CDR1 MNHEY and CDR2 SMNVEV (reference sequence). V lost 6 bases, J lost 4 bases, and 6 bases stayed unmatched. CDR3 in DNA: TGTGCCAGCAGCCCGACAGGGTTAGGAAACACCATATATTTT. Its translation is CASSPTGLGNTIYF.

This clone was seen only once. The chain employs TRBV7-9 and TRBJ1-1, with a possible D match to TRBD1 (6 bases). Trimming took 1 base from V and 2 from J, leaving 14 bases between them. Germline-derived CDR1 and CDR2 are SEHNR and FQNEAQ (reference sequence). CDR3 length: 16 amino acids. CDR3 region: CASSLGVWGPNTEAFF. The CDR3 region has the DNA TGTGCCAGCAGCTTAGGAGTTTGGGGGCCCAACACTGAAGCTTTCTTT. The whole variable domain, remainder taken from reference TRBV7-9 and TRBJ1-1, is DTGVSQNPRHKITKRGQNVTFRCDPISEHNRLYWYRQTLGQGPEFLTYFQNEAQLEKSRLLSDRFSAERPKGSFSTLEIQRTEQGDSAMYLCASSLGVWGPNTEAFFGQGTRLTVV.

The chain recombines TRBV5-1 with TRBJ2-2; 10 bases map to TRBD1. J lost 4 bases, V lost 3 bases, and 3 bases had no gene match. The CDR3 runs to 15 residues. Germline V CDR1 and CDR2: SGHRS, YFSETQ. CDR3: CASSWGQGSTGELFF. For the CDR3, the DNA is TGCGCCAGCAGCTGGGGACAGGGGAGCACCGGGGAGCTGTTTTTT.

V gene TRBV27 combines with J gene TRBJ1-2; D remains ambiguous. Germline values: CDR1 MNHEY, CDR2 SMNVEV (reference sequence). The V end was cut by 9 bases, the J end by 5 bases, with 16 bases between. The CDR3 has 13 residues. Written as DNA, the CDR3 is TGTGCCAGTGGTGACCGGACGGGGTATGGCTACACCTTC. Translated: CASGDRTGYGYTF.

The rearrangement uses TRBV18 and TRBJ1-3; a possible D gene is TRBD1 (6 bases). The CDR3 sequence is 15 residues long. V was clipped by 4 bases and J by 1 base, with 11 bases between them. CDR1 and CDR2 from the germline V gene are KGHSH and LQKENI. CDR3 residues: CASSLRTVSGNTIYF. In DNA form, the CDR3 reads TGTGCCAGCTCACTACGGACAGTTTCTGGAAACACCATATATTTT.

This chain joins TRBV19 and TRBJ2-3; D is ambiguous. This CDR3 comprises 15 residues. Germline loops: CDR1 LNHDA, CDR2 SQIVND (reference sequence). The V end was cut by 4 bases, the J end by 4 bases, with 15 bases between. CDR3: CASSTAAPVADTQYF. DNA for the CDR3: TGTGCCAGTAGTACCGCGGCACCCGTCGCAGATACGCAGTATTTT. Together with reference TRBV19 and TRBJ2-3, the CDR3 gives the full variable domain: DGGITQSPKYLFRKEGQNVTLSCEQNLNHDAMYWYRQDPGQGLRLIYYSQIVNDFQKGDIAEGYSVSREKKESFPLTVTSAQKNPTAFYLCASSTAAPVADTQYFGPGTRLTVL.

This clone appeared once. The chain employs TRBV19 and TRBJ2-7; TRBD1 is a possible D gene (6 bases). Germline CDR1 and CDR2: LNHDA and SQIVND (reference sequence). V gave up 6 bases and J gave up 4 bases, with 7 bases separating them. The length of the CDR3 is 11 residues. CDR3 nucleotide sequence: TGTGCCAGTAGACAGGGATACGAGCAGTACTTC. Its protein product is CASRQGYEQYF.

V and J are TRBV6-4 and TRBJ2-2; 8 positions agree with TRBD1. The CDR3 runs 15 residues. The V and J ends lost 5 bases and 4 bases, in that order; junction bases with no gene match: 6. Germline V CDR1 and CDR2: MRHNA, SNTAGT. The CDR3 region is CASSLQGASTGELFF. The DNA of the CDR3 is TGTGCCAGCAGTCTTCAGGGGGCAAGCACCGGGGAGCTGTTTTTT.

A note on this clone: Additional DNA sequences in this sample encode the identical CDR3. CDR3 coding DNA: TGCGCCAGCAGCTTGGGGGGGGGCTCATACGAGCAGTACTTC. Its translation is CASSLGGGSYEQYF. The chain is built from TRBV5-1 and TRBJ2-7, with D tentatively TRBD2 (7 bases). CDR1 SGHRS and CDR2 YFSETQ come from the germline V gene. The ends were cut back, 0 bases at V and 4 bases at J, with 11 bases in the middle. The CDR3 sequence is 14 residues long.

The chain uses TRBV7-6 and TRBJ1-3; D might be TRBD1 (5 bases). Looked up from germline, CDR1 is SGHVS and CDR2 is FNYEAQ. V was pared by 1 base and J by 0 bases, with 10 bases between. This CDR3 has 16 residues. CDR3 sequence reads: CASSLGGQNSGNTIYF. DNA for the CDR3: TGTGCCAGCAGCTTAGGGGGCCAAAACTCTGGAAACACCATATATTTT.

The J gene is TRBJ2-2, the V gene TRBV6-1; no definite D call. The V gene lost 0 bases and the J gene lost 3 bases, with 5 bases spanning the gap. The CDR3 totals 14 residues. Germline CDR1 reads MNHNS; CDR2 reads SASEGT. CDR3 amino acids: CASSEARYTGELFF. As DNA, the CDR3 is TGTGCCAGCAGTGAAGCACGGTACACCGGGGAGCTGTTTTTT.

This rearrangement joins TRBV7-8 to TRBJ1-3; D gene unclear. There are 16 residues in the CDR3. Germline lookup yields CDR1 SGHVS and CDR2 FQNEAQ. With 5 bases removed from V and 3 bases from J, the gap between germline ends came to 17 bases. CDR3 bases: TGTGCCAGCAGCGATGGAGGAGGGTGGATTGGAAACACCATATATTTT. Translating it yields CASSDGGGWIGNTIYF.

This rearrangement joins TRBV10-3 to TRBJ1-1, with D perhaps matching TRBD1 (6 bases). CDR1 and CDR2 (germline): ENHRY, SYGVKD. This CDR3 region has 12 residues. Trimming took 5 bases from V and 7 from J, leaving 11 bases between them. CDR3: CAISYGQNEAFF. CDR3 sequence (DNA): TGTGCCATCAGTTACGGACAGAATGAAGCTTTCTTT.